This entry lists 6 T cell receptor beta chains sequenced from one sample in a study of OX40 agonist ivuxolimab in advanced cancers. TCRdb's copy holds only in-frame clones and misses some; the assay was immunoSEQ multiplex PCR. Of about 53,000 clones in the sample, more than 70% were seen once. This material consisted of CD4+ or CD8+ T cells sorted from blood, taken in a trial of the OX40 agonist ivuxolimab. These receptors came from an adult with an advanced solid tumor such as melanoma, head and neck, liver or kidney cancer.

The chain joins TRBV11-2 to TRBJ2-3; D unclear. Trimming left V 3 bases short and J 4 bases short, with 11 bases between. Germline CDR1 SGHAT, CDR2 FQNNGV. This CDR3 region has 14 residues. CDR3 nucleotide sequence: TGTGCCAGCAGCTTGGATTCAGCACCAGATACGCAGTATTTT. It specifies CASSLDSAPDTQYF.

The chain has TRBV4-1 and TRBJ1-5; perhaps TRBD1 as D (5 bases). This CDR3 comprises 18 residues. V shed 4 bases and J shed 0 bases, with 19 bases lying between them. Germline CDR1 and CDR2: MGHRA and YSYEKL. This chain's CDR3 is CASSLPRGTEVSNQPQHF. Written as DNA, the CDR3 is TGCGCCAGCAGCCTACCCCGCGGGACGGAAGTTAGCAATCAGCCCCAGCATTTT.

V is TRBV11-2 and J is TRBJ2-7; D gene ambiguous. Germline assignment: CDR1 SGHAT and CDR2 FQNNGV. The germline V and J ends were trimmed by 0 bases and 6 bases, with 6 bases remaining between them. The CDR3 spans 12 residues. The CDR3 coding sequence is TGTGCCAGCAGCTTAGAAATAGGCGAGCAGTACTTC. The encoded protein is CASSLEIGEQYF.

The gene calls are TRBV10-2 and TRBJ2-5; D is possibly TRBD2 (6 bases). The germline V and J ends were trimmed by 3 bases and 7 bases, with 12 bases remaining between them. Germline-derived CDR1 and CDR2 are WSHSY and SAAADI. CDR3 length: 13 residues. Here the CDR3 DNA reads TGCGCCAGCAGTGAAGGGACCGGGGGGACCCAGTACTTC. Translation gives CASSEGTGGTQYF.

The chain is built from TRBV5-1 and TRBJ2-3, with a tentative D call TRBD1 (6 bases). The CDR3 spans 13 residues. Trimming cost V 0 bases and J 5 bases, with 7 bases left between them. CDR1 and CDR2 from the germline V gene are SGHRS and YFSETQ. This chain's CDR3 is CASSLEGGDTQYF. The CDR3, as DNA: TGCGCCAGCAGCTTGGAAGGGGGAGATACGCAGTATTTT.

The chain has TRBV29-1 and TRBJ2-1, with D perhaps matching TRBD1 or TRBD2 (5 bases each). This CDR3 contains 12 residues. The ends were cut back, 7 bases at V and 8 bases at J, with 15 bases in the middle. The germline V gene encodes CDR1 SQVTM and CDR2 ANQGSEA. The CDR3 region has the DNA TGCAGCGCATCCCGGGACGCAGATGAGCAGTTCTTC. It is translated as CSASRDADEQFF.